This TCR beta chain was found in a study of blood T cell repertoires in COVID-19. Study-level information: Samples taken during acute and convalescent COVID-19 were collected in the United States, Italy and Spain. Sources were T cells, B-cell-depleted T cells, or PBMCs; the material itself was cDNA or gDNA.

Per the authors' pipeline: For nucleated cells, counts were estimated from reference gene primer amplification. Sequenced by immunoSEQ multiplex PCR; TCRdb stores in-frame clones only, minus some. That table furnishes V, J and clone size, whereas the DNA furnished D and trimming. Here the sample spans hundreds of thousands of clones, approximately 90% being singletons. This clone was picked up a small number of times. CDR3 length: 13 amino acids. V shed 1 base and J shed 7 bases, with 11 bases lying between them. The germline gives CDR1 LGHDT, CDR2 YNNKEL (reference sequence). During active infection, Seattle patients enrolled and were then monitored through disease.

The chain employs TRBV3-1 (or the pseudogene TRBV3-2) and TRBJ2-7, with a weak D call TRBD2 (5 bases). The source of this sequence is a man between 18 and 35 years old with COVID-19, enrolled during active disease. The source material was peripheral blood. The CDR3 loop reads CASSQVRTGEQYF. The CDR3 coding sequence is TGTGCCAGCAGCCAAGTTAGGACGGGAGAGCAGTACTTC.